This T cell receptor beta chain was sequenced for a study of PD-L1 blockade in urothelial cancer. The overall study: Analyses were performed on blood at 3 weeks after treatment start (the second dose) and at 6 weeks.

V lost 0 bases and J 6 bases, leaving 12 bases between the germline ends. The CDR3 covers 14 residues. CDR1 is SGHAT and CDR2 is FQNNGV in the germline V gene. Findings and limits, study-wide: At the 3-week point, tumor-associated blood clones expanded more in durable-benefit patients.

To note about this clone: Its antigen is currently unknown.

Assay used: immunoSEQ multiplex PCR; TCRdb lists only in-frame clones, some missing. This sample carries about 50,000 clones, 75% of them seen once, and the ten largest clones take about 4.1%. Documented time point: pretreatment peripheral blood. Sample contribution per patient ranged from 1 to 8, covering pretreatment and on-treatment. This TCR was recovered from a man in his 70s with urothelial cancer. The sample in question was PBMCs, obtained around atezolizumab (anti-PD-L1) treatment. The rearrangement joins TRBV11-2 to TRBJ2-7, with D perhaps TRBD2 (5 bases). CDR3 nucleotide sequence: TGTGCCAGCAGCTTAGACCACATTGGAGGCGAGCAGTACTTC. Translated, it gives CASSLDHIGGEQYF.